The 20 T cell receptor beta chains reported below all come from one sample, sequenced in a study of blood T cell repertoires in COVID-19. TCRdb keeps only in-frame clones here, not all; method: immunoSEQ multiplex PCR. This repertoire shows some 150,000 clones, approximately 86% found once; its top ten account for roughly 1.1%. Material for sequencing was peripheral blood. The receptors stem from a man in his sixties who had recovered from COVID-19.

The chain links TRBV3-1 (or the pseudogene TRBV3-2) to TRBJ1-1; D gene uncertain. V dropped 3 bases and J dropped 4 bases, with 9 bases sitting between them. This CDR3 region has 13 residues. Germline assignment: CDR1 LGHDT and CDR2 YNNKEL (reference sequence). The chain's CDR3 is CASSQGDGTEAFF. Written as DNA, the CDR3 is TGTGCCAGCAGCCAGGGAGACGGCACTGAAGCTTTCTTT.

DNA of the CDR3: TGCAGTGCTAGTGCAGGGTTCGAGATGAACACTGAAGCTTTCTTT. This codes for CSASAGFEMNTEAFF. The gene calls are TRBV20-1 and TRBJ1-1, with D maybe TRBD1 (5 bases). The germline gives CDR1 DFQATT, CDR2 SNEGSKA (reference sequence). CDR3 size: 15 residues. V was clipped by 3 bases and J by 0 bases, with 14 bases between them.

The rearrangement uses TRBV4-3 and TRBJ2-5, with D tentatively TRBD2 (7 bases). Trimming removed 0 bases from V and 5 bases from J, with 25 bases in between. From germline, CDR1 is LGHNA and CDR2 YSLEER. This CDR3 comprises 19 residues. CDR3 DNA: TGCGCCAGCAGCCAAGACCCGAGTGGGGGGGCTGGAGCGGGGGAGACCCAGTACTTC. Protein: CASSQDPSGGAGAGETQYF.

The gene calls are TRBV7-2 and TRBJ2-3; 7 bases fit TRBD1. Germline assignment: CDR1 SGHTA and CDR2 FQGNSA. This CDR3 is 14 amino acids long. V lost 5 bases, J lost 0 bases, and 2 bases stayed unmatched. The CDR3 sequence is CASSPDRSTDTQYF. In DNA, the CDR3 is TGTGCCAGCAGCCCGGACAGGAGCACAGATACGCAGTATTTT.

The chain uses TRBV4-1 and TRBJ2-2; D gene unclear. Germline CDR1 and CDR2: MGHRA and YSYEKL. The CDR3 consists of 15 residues. Between the trimmed V and J ends, which lost 1 base and 2 bases, there was a span of 8 bases. Here the CDR3 reads CASSQGWQNTGELFF. CDR3 DNA sequence: TGCGCCAGCAGCCAAGGATGGCAAAACACCGGGGAGCTGTTTTTT.

The rearrangement uses TRBV7-2 and TRBJ2-1, with 10 bases fitting TRBD1. This CDR3 has 16 amino acids. Trimming took 2 bases from V and 3 from J; bases not matched to a gene: 4. Germline-derived CDR1 and CDR2 are SGHTA and FQGNSA. Here the CDR3 reads CASSLLGDRGYNEQFF. The CDR3 DNA sequence: TGTGCCAGCAGCTTACTAGGGGACAGGGGCTACAATGAGCAGTTCTTC.

V is TRBV7-2 and J is TRBJ2-7, with D possibly matching TRBD1 (5 bases). Germline V CDR1 and CDR2: SGHTA, FQGNSA. CDR3 length equals 14 residues. V was trimmed by 1 base and J by 1 base, leaving 8 bases between them. The CDR3 spells CASSLGHRSYEQYF. The CDR3 DNA reads TGTGCCAGCAGCTTAGGCCACAGGTCCTACGAGCAGTACTTC.

The chain couples TRBV7-2 to TRBJ1-1, with a possible D match to TRBD1 (5 bases). The V end lost 4 bases, the J end lost 4 bases, and 10 bases lay between the germline ends. The CDR3 totals 13 residues. Germline V gene data show CDR1 as SGHTA and CDR2 as FQGNSA. This CDR3 reads CASSSSGFTEAFF. CDR3 coding DNA: TGTGCCAGCAGCTCGTCAGGGTTCACTGAAGCTTTCTTT.

This chain connects TRBV5-6 to TRBJ2-7, with D possibly being TRBD2 (5 bases). V lost 4 bases and J lost 7, with 21 bases in between. Looked up from germline, CDR1 is SGHDT and CDR2 is YYEEEE. The CDR3 totals 15 residues. CDR3 sequence (DNA): TGTGCCAGCAGCGGCGCGGGTGAGGGAGATCGGGAGCAGTACTTC. This codes for CASSGAGEGDREQYF.

This chain links TRBV2 with TRBJ1-5, with a tentative D call TRBD1 (6 bases). CDR1 is SNHLY, CDR2 FYNNEI, per germline. V gave up 4 bases and J gave up 4 bases, with 14 bases separating them. This CDR3 has 15 amino acids. The CDR3 sequence: CASSAGTRSNQPQHF. In DNA form, the CDR3 reads TGTGCCAGCAGTGCCGGGACAAGGTCGAATCAGCCCCAGCATTTT. Variable domain in full (rest from reference TRBV2 and TRBJ1-5): EPEVTQTPSHQVTQMGQEVILRCVPISNHLYFYWYRQILGQKVEFLVSFYNNEISEKSEIFDDQFSVERPDGSNFTLKIRSTKLEDSAMYFCASSAGTRSNQPQHFGDGTRLSIL.

This clone was seen more than once but under ten times. The chain uses TRBV5-1 and TRBJ2-6; unclear D gene. V lost 6 bases, J lost 0 bases, and 10 bases lay in between. This CDR3 has 15 amino acids. From germline, CDR1 is SGHRS and CDR2 YFSETQ. DNA for the CDR3: TGCGCCAGCAATGAGGATCCCTCTGGGGCCAACGTCCTGACTTTC. Translated: CASNEDPSGANVLTF.

The chain has TRBV24-1 and TRBJ2-2; D ambiguous. The V end was cut by 6 bases, the J end by 1 base, with 8 bases between. CDR1 and CDR2 from the germline V gene are KGHDR and SFDVKD. The CDR3 has 14 amino acids. The CDR3 DNA reads TGTGCCACCAGTCCCCCGGGGAACACCGGGGAGCTGTTTTTT. This codes for CATSPPGNTGELFF.

V usage is TRBV7-3 and J usage is TRBJ2-3, with D possibly matching TRBD1 (6 bases). V shed 6 bases and J shed 4 bases, with 11 bases lying between them. This CDR3 comprises 13 residues. In germline, CDR1 is SGHTA, CDR2 FQGTGA. This CDR3 reads CASRVTGSDTQYF. CDR3 coding DNA: TGTGCCAGCAGAGTTACAGGGTCAGATACGCAGTATTTT.

The chain recombines TRBV9 with TRBJ1-1; D is undetermined. V shed 4 bases and J shed 2 bases, with 18 bases lying between them. The CDR3 is 16 amino acids. Germline CDR1 and CDR2: SGDLS and YYNGEE. CDR3 protein: CASSPHMTGSNTEAFF. CDR3 nucleotide sequence: TGTGCCAGCAGCCCACACATGACGGGATCAAACACTGAAGCTTTCTTT.

In its sample, this clone was seen a few times. This chain links TRBV4-2 with TRBJ2-7; TRBD1 agrees at 7 bases. With 3 bases clipped from V and 3 bases from J, the junction kept 8 bases outside the gene matches. CDR1 and CDR2 from the germline V gene are LGHNA and YNFKEQ. This CDR3 has 15 amino acids. The CDR3 nucleotides read TGTGCCAGCAGCCAGGTTGACACAGGGGACTACGAGCAGTACTTC. Translated, it gives CASSQVDTGDYEQYF.

V and J are TRBV6-6 and TRBJ1-1; the D gene is possibly TRBD1 (5 bases). This CDR3 is built from 16 residues. Germline V gene data show CDR1 as MNHNY and CDR2 as SVGAGI (reference sequence). V was cut by 2 bases and J by 5 bases, with 18 bases left in between. This chain's CDR3 is CASSYATTGGRTEAFF. As DNA, the CDR3 is TGTGCCAGCAGTTACGCTACTACAGGCGGTCGGACTGAAGCTTTCTTT.

This clone was observed a handful of times. CDR3 residues: CAWSEGGLAQFF. The CDR3 coding sequence is TGTGCCTGGTCCGAAGGGGGACTAGCTCAGTTCTTC. The V gene is TRBV30, the J gene TRBJ2-1, with 9 bases matching TRBD2. CDR3 length: 12 residues. Germline lookup yields CDR1 GTSNPN and CDR2 SVGIG (reference sequence). Trimming at V came to 5 bases and at J to 13 bases, leaving 9 bases not matched to a gene.

The J gene is TRBJ1-2, the V gene TRBV19; no clear D. The CDR3 runs 17 residues. V gave up 3 bases and J gave up 1 base, with 18 bases separating them. CDR1 is LNHDA, CDR2 SQIVND, per germline (reference sequence). CDR3 DNA sequence: TGTGCCAGTAGTATCAGAGCTGTGACAACCATTAACTATGGCTACACCTTC. Translating gives CASSIRAVTTINYGYTF.

The chain has TRBV7-8 and TRBJ1-5, with a tentative D call TRBD1 (6 bases). CDR3 length: 17 residues. Between the trimmed V and J ends, which lost 6 bases and 0 bases, there was a span of 18 bases. CDR1 and CDR2 from the germline V gene are SGHVS and FQNEAQ. The CDR3 protein is CASSREGTPYSNQPQHF. CDR3 bases: TGTGCCAGCAGTAGGGAAGGGACACCTTATAGCAATCAGCCCCAGCATTTT.

This chain connects TRBV5-4 to TRBJ2-7; 10 nucleotides agree with TRBD1. This CDR3 has 13 amino acids. The germline CDR1 and CDR2 sequences are SGHNT and YYREEE (reference sequence). Trimming removed 5 bases from V and 5 bases from J; junction bases left unmatched: 4. The CDR3 here is CASRPTGGDEQYF. In nucleotides, the CDR3 is TGTGCCAGCAGGCCGACAGGGGGCGACGAGCAGTACTTC. Filled out from reference TRBV5-4 and TRBJ2-7, the complete variable domain reads ETGVTQSPTHLIKTRGQQVTLRCSSQSGHNTVSWYQQALGQGPQFIFQYYREEENGRGNFPPRFSGLQFPNYSSELNVNALELDDSALYLCASRPTGGDEQYFGPGTRLTVT.